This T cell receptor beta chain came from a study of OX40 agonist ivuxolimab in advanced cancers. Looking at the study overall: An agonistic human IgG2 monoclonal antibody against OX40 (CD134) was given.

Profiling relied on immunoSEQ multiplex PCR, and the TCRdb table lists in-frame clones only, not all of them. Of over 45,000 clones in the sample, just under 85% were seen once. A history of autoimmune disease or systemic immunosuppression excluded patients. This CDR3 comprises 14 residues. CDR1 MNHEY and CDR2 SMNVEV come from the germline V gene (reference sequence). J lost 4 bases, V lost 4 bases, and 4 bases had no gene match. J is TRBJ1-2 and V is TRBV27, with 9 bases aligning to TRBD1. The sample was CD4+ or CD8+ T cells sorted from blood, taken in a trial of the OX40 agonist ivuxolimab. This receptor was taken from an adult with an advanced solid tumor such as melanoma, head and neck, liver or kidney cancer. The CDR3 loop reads CASSWGQGPYGYTF. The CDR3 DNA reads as TGTGCCAGCAGTTGGGGACAGGGTCCCTATGGCTACACCTTC.